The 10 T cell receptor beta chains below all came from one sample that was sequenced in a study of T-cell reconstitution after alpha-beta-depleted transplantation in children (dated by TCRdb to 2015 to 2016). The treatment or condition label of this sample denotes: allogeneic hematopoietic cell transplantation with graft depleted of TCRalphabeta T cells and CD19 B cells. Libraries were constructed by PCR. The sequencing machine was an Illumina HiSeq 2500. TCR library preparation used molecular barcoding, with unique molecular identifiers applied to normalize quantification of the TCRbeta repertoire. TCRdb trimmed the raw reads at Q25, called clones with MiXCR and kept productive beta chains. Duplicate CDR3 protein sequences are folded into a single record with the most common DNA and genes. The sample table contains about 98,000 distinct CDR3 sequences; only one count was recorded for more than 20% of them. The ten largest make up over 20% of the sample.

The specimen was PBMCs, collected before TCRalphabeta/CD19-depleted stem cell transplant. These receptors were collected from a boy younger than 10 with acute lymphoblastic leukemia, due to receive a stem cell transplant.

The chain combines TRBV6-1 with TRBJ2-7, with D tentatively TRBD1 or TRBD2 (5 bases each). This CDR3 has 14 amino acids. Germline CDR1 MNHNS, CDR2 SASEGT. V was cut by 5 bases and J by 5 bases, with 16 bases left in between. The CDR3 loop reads CASSRRQRGDEQYF. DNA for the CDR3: TGTGCCAGCAGTCGACGACAGAGGGGCGACGAGCAGTACTTC.

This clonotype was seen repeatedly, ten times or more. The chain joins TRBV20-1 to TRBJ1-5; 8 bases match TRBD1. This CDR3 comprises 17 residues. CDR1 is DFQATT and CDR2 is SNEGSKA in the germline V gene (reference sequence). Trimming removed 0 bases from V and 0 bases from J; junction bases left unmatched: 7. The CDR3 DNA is TGCAGTGCTAGAGACCGACAGGGGACTTATAGCAATCAGCCCCAGCATTTT. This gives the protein CSARDRQGTYSNQPQHF.

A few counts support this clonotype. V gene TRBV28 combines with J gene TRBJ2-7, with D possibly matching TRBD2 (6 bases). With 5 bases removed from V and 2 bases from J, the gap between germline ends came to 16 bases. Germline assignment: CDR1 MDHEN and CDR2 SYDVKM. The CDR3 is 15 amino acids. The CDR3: CASSDRDSLAYEQYF. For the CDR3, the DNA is TGTGCCAGCAGTGACCGGGACTCACTCGCCTACGAGCAGTACTTC.

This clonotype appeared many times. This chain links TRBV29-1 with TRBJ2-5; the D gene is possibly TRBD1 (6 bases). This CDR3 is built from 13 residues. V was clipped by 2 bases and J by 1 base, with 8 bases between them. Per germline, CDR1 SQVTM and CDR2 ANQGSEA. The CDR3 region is CSVERDTQETQYF. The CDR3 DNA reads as TGCAGCGTTGAAAGGGACACCCAAGAGACCCAGTACTTC.

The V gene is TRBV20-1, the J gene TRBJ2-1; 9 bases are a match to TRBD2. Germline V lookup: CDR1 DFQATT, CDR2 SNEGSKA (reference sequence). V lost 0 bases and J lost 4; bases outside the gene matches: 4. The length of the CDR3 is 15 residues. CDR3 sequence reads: CSARDPLAGYNEQFF. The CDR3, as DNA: TGCAGTGCTAGAGATCCACTAGCGGGTTACAATGAGCAGTTCTTC.

The CDR3 nucleotides read TGTGCCAGCAGCTTGTCGGCCGGGAGGAATCAGCCCCAGCATTTT. Protein sequence: CASSLSAGRNQPQHF. The chain uses TRBV5-6 and TRBJ1-5; no reliable D call. Trimming took 1 base from V and 4 from J, leaving 12 bases between them. This CDR3 contains 15 residues. Per germline, CDR1 SGHDT and CDR2 YYEEEE.

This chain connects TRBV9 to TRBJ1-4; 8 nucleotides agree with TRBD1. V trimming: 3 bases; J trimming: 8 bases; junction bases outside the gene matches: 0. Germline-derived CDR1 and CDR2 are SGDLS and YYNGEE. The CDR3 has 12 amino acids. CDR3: CASSGTGEKLFF. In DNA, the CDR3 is TGTGCCAGCAGCGGGACAGGGGAAAAACTGTTTTTT.

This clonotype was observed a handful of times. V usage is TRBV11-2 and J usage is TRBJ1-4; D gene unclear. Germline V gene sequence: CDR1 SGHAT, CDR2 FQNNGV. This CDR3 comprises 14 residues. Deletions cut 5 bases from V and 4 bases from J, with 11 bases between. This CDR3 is CASSMGPGNEKLFF. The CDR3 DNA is TGTGCCAGCAGCATGGGCCCGGGTAATGAAAAACTGTTTTTT.

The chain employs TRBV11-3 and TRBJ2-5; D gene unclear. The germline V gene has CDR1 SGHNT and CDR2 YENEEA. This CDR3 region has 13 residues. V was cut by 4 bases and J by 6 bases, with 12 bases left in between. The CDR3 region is CASSWGPEKTQYF. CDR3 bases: TGTGCCAGCAGCTGGGGTCCTGAGAAGACCCAGTACTTC.

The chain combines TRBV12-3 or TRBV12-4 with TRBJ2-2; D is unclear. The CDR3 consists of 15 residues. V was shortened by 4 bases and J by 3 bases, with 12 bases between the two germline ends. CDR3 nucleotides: TGTGCCAGCAGTTCCAAGGTCATCGACACCGGGGAGCTGTTTTTT. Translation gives CASSSKVIDTGELFF.